This TCR beta chain was recovered during a study of OX40 agonist ivuxolimab in advanced cancers. Study details: All patients had ivuxolimab intravenously every 2 weeks at 0.01 to 10 mg/kg.

Exclusion of a patient followed from autoimmune disease history or systemic immunosuppression. Sequencing was performed with immunoSEQ multiplex PCR; in TCRdb, only in-frame clones are kept and a portion is missing. This sample yields roughly 72,000 clones, of which 85% to 95% are seen a single time; about a sixth belongs to the top ten. Sequences were derived from CD4+ or CD8+ T cells sorted from blood, sampled in a trial of the OX40 agonist ivuxolimab. The sequence derives from an adult with an advanced solid tumor such as melanoma, head and neck, liver or kidney cancer.

CDR3 amino acids: CASSGTPYEQYF. The CDR3 DNA is TGTGCCAGCAGCGGCACCCCCTACGAGCAGTACTTC. The chain has TRBV7-9 and TRBJ2-7, with D hard to call. The germline V gene encodes CDR1 SEHNR and CDR2 FQNEAQ (reference sequence). This CDR3 spans 12 amino acids. V was shortened by 5 bases and J by 2 bases, with 7 bases between the two germline ends.